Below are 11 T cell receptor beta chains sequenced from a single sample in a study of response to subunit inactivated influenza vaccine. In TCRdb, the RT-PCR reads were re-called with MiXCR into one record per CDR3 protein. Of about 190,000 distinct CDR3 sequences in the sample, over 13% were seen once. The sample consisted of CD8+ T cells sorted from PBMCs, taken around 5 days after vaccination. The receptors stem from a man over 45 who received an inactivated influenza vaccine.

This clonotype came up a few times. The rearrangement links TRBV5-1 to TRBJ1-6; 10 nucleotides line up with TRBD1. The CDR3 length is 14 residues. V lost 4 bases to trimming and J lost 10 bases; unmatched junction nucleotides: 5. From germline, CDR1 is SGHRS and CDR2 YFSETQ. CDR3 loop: CASSGTGERSPLHF. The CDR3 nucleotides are TGCGCCAGCAGCGGGACAGGGGAAAGGTCACCCCTCCACTTT.

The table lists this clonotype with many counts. The CDR3 protein is CASSTGAIFDNEQFF. In DNA, the CDR3 is TGTGCCAGCAGCACAGGGGCGATATTTGACAATGAGCAGTTCTTC. The chain is built from TRBV7-2 and TRBJ2-1; TRBD1 matches 7 bases. The germline CDR1 and CDR2 sequences are SGHTA and FQGNSA. Losses at the gene ends were 5 bases for V and 5 bases for J; bases not matched to a gene: 9. The CDR3 extends over 15 amino acids.

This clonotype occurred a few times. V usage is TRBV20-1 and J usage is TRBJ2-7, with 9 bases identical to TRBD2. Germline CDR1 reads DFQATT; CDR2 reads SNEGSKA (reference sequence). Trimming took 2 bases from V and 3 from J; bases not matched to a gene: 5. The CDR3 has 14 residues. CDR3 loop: CSARPRLAVYEQYF. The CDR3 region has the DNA TGCAGTGCTAGACCTAGACTAGCGGTCTACGAGCAGTACTTC.

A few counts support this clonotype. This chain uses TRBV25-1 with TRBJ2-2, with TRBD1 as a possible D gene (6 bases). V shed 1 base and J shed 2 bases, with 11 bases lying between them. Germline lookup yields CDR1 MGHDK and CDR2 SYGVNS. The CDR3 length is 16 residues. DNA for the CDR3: TGTGCCAGCAGTGAATGGGGCAGGGGAAACACCGGGGAGCTGTTTTTT. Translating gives CASSEWGRGNTGELFF.

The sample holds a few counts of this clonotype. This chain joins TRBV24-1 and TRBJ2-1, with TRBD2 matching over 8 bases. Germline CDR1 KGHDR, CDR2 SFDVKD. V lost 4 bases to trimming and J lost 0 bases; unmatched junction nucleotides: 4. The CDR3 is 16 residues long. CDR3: CATSEIAGSSYNEQFF. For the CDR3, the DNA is TGTGCCACCAGTGAAATAGCGGGAAGCTCCTACAATGAGCAGTTCTTC.

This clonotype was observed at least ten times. The CDR3 reads CATSREAVWASGRASDTQYF. The CDR3, as DNA: TGTGCCACCAGCAGAGAGGCGGTCTGGGCTAGCGGGAGGGCCTCAGATACGCAGTATTTT. J is TRBJ2-3 and V is TRBV15; 12 positions match TRBD2. V lost 0 bases to trimming and J lost 4 bases; unmatched junction nucleotides: 14. The CDR3 has 20 residues. From germline, CDR1 is LNHNV and CDR2 YYDKDF (reference sequence). The full variable domain, completed using reference TRBV15 and TRBJ2-3, is DAMVIQNPRYQVTQFGKPVTLSCSQTLNHNVMYWYQQKSSQAPKLLFHYYDKDFNNEADTPDNFQSRRPNTSFCFLDIRSPGLGDTAMYLCATSREAVWASGRASDTQYFGPGTRLTVL.

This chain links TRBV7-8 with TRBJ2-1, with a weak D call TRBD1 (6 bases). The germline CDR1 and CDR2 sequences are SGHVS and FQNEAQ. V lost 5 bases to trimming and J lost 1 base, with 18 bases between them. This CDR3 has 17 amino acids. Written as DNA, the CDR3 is TGTGCCAGCAGCCAAGGGACAACGGGGAGATCCTACAATGAGCAGTTCTTC. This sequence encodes CASSQGTTGRSYNEQFF.

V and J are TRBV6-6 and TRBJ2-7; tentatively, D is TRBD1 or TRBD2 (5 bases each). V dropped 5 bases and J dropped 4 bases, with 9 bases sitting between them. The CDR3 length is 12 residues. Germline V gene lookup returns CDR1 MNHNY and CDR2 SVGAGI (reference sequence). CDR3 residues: CASSGTVYEQYF. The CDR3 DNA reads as TGTGCCAGCAGTGGGACGGTATACGAGCAGTACTTC.

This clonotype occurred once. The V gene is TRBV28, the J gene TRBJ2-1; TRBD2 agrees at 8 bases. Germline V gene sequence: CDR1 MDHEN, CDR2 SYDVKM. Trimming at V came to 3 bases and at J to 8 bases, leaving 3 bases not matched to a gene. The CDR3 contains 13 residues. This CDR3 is CASSFAGGYEQFF. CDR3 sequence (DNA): TGTGCCAGCAGTTTTGCGGGAGGCTATGAGCAGTTCTTC. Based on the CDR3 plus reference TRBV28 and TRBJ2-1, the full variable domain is DVKVTQSSRYLVKRTGEKVFLECVQDMDHENMFWYRQDPGLGLRLIYFSYDVKMKEKGDIPEGYSVSREKKERFSLILESASTNQTSMYLCASSFAGGYEQFFGPGTRLTVL.

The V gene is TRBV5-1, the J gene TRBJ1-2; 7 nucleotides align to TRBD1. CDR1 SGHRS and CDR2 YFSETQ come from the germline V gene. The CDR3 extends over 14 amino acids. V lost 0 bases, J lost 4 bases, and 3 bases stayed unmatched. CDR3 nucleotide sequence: TGCGCCAGCAGCTTGGCAGGGGGGATCTATGGCTACACCTTC. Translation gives CASSLAGGIYGYTF.

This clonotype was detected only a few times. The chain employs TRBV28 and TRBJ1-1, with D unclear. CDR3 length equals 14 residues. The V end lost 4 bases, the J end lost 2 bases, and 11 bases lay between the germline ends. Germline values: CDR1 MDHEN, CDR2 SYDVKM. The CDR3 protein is CASSSGVYNTEAFF. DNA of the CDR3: TGTGCCAGCAGTTCGGGTGTCTATAACACTGAAGCTTTCTTT.